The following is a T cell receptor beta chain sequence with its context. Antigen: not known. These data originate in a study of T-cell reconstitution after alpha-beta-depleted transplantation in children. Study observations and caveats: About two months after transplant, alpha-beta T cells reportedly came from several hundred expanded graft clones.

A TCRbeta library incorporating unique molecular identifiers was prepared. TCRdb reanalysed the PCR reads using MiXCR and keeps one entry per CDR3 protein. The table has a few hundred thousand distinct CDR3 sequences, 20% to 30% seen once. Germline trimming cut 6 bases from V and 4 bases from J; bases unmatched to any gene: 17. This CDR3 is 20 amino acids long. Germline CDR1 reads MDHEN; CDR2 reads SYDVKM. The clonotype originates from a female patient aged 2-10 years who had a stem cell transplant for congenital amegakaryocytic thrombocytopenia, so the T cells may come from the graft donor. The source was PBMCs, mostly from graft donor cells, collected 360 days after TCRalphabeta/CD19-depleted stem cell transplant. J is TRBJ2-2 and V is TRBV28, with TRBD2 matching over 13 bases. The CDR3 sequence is CASSPPPRTSGSRVTGELFF. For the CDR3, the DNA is TGTGCCAGCAGCCCCCCCCCTAGGACTAGCGGGAGTCGTGTCACCGGGGAGCTGTTTTTT.